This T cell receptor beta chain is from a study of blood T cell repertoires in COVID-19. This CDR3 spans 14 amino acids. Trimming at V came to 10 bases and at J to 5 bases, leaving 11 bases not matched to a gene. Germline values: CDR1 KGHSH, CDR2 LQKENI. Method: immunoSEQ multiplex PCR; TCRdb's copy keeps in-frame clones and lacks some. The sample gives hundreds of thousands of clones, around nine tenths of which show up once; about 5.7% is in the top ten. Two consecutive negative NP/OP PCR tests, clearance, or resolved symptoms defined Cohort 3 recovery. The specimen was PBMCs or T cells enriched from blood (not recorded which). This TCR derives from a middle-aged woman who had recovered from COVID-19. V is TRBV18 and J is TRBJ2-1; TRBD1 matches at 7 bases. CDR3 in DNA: TGTGCCACCTCCCGACAGGGTTTAGACAATGAGCAGTTCTTC. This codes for CATSRQGLDNEQFF.